The present TCR beta chain was sequenced within a study of PD-1 blockade in classical Hodgkin lymphoma. At the level of the study: Nivolumab was administered to patients intravenously at 3 mg/kg every 2 weeks.

The CDR3 consists of 12 residues. CDR1 MNHNS and CDR2 SASEGT come from the germline V gene. V lost 6 bases to trimming and J lost 3 bases, with 9 bases between them. Method: immunoSEQ multiplex PCR; TCRdb's copy keeps in-frame clones and lacks some. The table has approximately 41,000 clones, more than 70% seen once. Each of the patients experienced relapse following autologous stem cell transplantation, and their brentuximab vedotin exposure differed. The sample here was peripheral blood mononuclear cells (PBMCs), taken at baseline. The TCR originated in a human donor with classical Hodgkin lymphoma. The chain joins TRBV6-1 to TRBJ2-7; D unresolved. In DNA, the CDR3 is TGTGCCAGCAGCCGCCCAATCTACGAGCAGTACTTC. Its protein is CASSRPIYEQYF.